This record covers a single T cell receptor (beta chain). What it recognizes is unknown. This sample stems from a study of beta chain features in type 1 diabetes. Study-wide results and limits: Shorter TCRB CDR3s, moderately but significantly so, marked every one of the four CD4+ subsets in Type 1 diabetes patients.

Reverse transcription of all isolated RNA meant that expressed TCRB transcripts were sequenced. Clones were read by immunoSEQ multiplex PCR, and TCRdb kept only the in-frame ones, dropping some. Of roughly 24,000 clones detected, around 68% appear once; the ten largest clones hold about 3.9%. After removal of 4 bases from V and 8 bases from J, the junction contained 7 bases not matched to a gene. Germline CDR1 SGHRS, CDR2 YFSETQ. The CDR3 totals 15 residues. Sampling consisted of one heparinised blood draw per donor, averaging about 116 mL. Material for sequencing was Tregs from blood. This clonotype originated in a man younger than 35 with type 1 diabetes. The chain recombines TRBV5-1 with TRBJ2-2, with TRBD1 matching 11 bases. CDR3: CASSLGQGAAGELFF. Written as DNA, the CDR3 is TGCGCCAGCAGCCTTGGACAGGGGGCGGCTGGGGAGCTGTTTTTT.